This TCR beta chain originates from a study of T-cell memory formation after mild COVID-19. Study-wide results and caveats: Chiefly within CM and EM were the contracting CD4+ clones; CD8+ ones were within EMRA.

CDR1 is SGHRS and CDR2 is YFSETQ in the germline V gene. V shed 4 bases and J shed 1 base, with 17 bases lying between them. This CDR3 has 16 residues. TCRdb ran MiXCR on the 5' RACE reads and lists one entry per CDR3 protein. The sample yields under 350,000 distinct CDR3 sequences, about a sixth seen once. As to this clonotype: The antigen is not known.

The chain employs TRBV5-1 and TRBJ2-5; maybe TRBD1 (5 bases). Sequencing was performed on PBMCs or a T cell subset sorted from them (not recorded which). This receptor was obtained from a man in his late teens or twenties who had mild COVID-19 (a few samples of this study predate the infection). Cell type and time point are not known. DNA of the CDR3: TGCGCCAGCAGCCCAGACCCGGCAGGGTTCCAAGAGACCCAGTACTTC. As protein: CASSPDPAGFQETQYF.